This T cell receptor beta chain appears in the sequencing data of a study of T-cell reconstitution after alpha-beta-depleted transplantation in children. Study-wide results and limits: T-cell numbers and diversity, one year after transplant, stemmed largely from T cells that were newly produced.

Trimming left V 5 bases short and J 6 bases short, with 8 bases between. Germline-derived CDR1 and CDR2 are SNHLY and FYNNEI. The length of the CDR3 is 12 residues. This clonotype was recorded many times. Antigen: not known. Preparation of the TCRbeta library involved a method that used unique molecular identifiers. Via MiXCR, TCRdb re-called the PCR reads, giving one row per CDR3 protein. Of approximately 300,000 distinct CDR3 sequences listed, approximately 10% are singletons. The clonotype originates from a male patient between 2 and 10 years old who had a stem cell transplant for chronic granulomatous disease, so the T cells may come from the graft donor. Here the sequenced sample was peripheral blood, taken 180 days after TCRalphabeta/CD19-depleted stem cell transplant. The chain has TRBV2 and TRBJ1-5; D unclear. Here the CDR3 DNA reads TGTGCCAGCAGTCGCGCGGCTCAGCCCCAGCATTTT. Translating gives CASSRAAQPQHF.